The 21 T cell receptor beta chains below come from one sample, sequenced in a study of CD8+ T cells in alopecia areata. Once RNA had been extracted, it was reverse transcribed into cDNA to act as the sequencing template. Repertoires were generated with immunoSEQ multiplex PCR, while TCRdb's copy carries only in-frame clones and drops some. Counted here are about 210,000 clones, approximately 70% occurring once; the ten biggest clones make up 0.95% to 1.5%. Indicated treatment: oral pan-JAK inhibitor, 5-10 mg twice daily. This sample comprised CD4+ T cells sorted from blood, obtained between weeks 43 and 45, from a patient treated with tofacitinib. The source of these receptors is a human donor with alopecia areata.

CDR3 protein: CASSPLVQYEQFF. The CDR3 DNA follows: TGTGCCAGCTCACCACTAGTCCAGTATGAGCAGTTCTTC. The rearrangement links TRBV18 to TRBJ2-1; no definite D call. The CDR3 loop spans 13 amino acids. Looked up from germline, CDR1 is KGHSH and CDR2 is LQKENI. V lost 1 base and J lost 8, with 9 bases in between.

This CDR3 is CASSSLQGVLAKNIQYF. The CDR3 DNA reads TGTGCCAGCAGTTCGCTCCAAGGGGTCCTAGCCAAAAACATTCAGTACTTC. The chain links TRBV27 to TRBJ2-4; D might be TRBD1 (5 bases). The germline V gene has CDR1 MNHEY and CDR2 SMNVEV (reference sequence). The CDR3 runs to 17 residues. Trimming took off 4 bases at V and 0 bases at J, with 16 bases between the two ends.

The chain carries TRBV6-6 and TRBJ1-6; 9 bases align to TRBD1. The germline gives CDR1 MNHNY, CDR2 SVGAGI (reference sequence). The CDR3 length is 15 residues. The trim removed 0 bases at V and 10 bases at J, leaving 4 bases unmatched. The CDR3 sequence: CASSYSGQGDSPLHF. The CDR3, as DNA: TGTGCCAGCAGTTACTCGGGACAGGGTGACTCACCCCTCCACTTT.

This clone turned up a few times. The rearrangement links TRBV19 to TRBJ2-3, with 8 bases lining up with TRBD1. The V segment lost 8 bases and the J segment 4 bases; nucleotides outside the gene matches: 11. CDR3 length equals 15 residues. Germline V CDR1 and CDR2: LNHDA, SQIVND (reference sequence). The CDR3 region has the DNA TGTGCCAGTCAAACGACAGGGGCGGAGGCAGATACGCAGTATTTT. Protein sequence: CASQTTGAEADTQYF.

The chain uses TRBV29-1 and TRBJ1-4; the match to TRBD1 covers 7 bases. V shed 6 bases, J shed 4 bases, and the junction held 8 bases outside the gene matches. The germline V gene encodes CDR1 SQVTM and CDR2 ANQGSEA. The CDR3 spans 14 residues. The CDR3 bases are TGCAGCGTGTCAAAGACAGGGAGTAATGAAAAACTGTTTTTT. Residues: CSVSKTGSNEKLFF.

The V gene is TRBV30, the J gene TRBJ1-1, with D unresolved. This CDR3 is 11 amino acids long. From germline, CDR1 is GTSNPN and CDR2 SVGIG (reference sequence). Trimming removed 3 bases at V and 2 bases at J, with 4 bases between. The DNA of the CDR3 is TGTGCCTGGAGGGGAAACACTGAAGCTTTCTTT. It translates to CAWRGNTEAFF.

The chain couples TRBV19 to TRBJ2-1, with D possibly being TRBD1 or TRBD2 (5 bases each). Germline lookup yields CDR1 LNHDA and CDR2 SQIVND (reference sequence). The CDR3 runs 16 residues. Trimming stripped 6 bases from V and 5 bases from J, with 20 bases between. CDR3: CASSPSREGSDNEQFF. The CDR3 coding sequence is TGTGCCAGTAGCCCTTCAAGAGAGGGGTCTGACAATGAGCAGTTCTTC.

The V call is TRBV23-1, the J call TRBJ2-6; a weak D match, TRBD2 (6 bases). TRBV23-1 falls under the ORF class, with uncertain function. V dropped 4 bases and J dropped 0 bases, with 22 bases sitting between them. The CDR3 consists of 20 residues. The CDR3 loop is CASSLNENGGFLSGANVLTF. The CDR3 nucleotides read TGCGCCAGCAGTCTTAACGAAAACGGGGGATTCCTCTCTGGGGCCAACGTCCTGACTTTC.

The chain has TRBV12-5 and TRBJ2-1; 9 positions agree with TRBD1. The germline gives CDR1 LGHNT, CDR2 FRNRAP. J gave up 7 bases and V 4 bases, and 8 bases lay outside the gene matches. The CDR3 runs to 15 residues. The CDR3 DNA reads as TGTGCTAGTGGTTCGCGGACAGGGGCGATGAATGAGCAGTTCTTC. It is translated as CASGSRTGAMNEQFF.

The gene calls are TRBV7-2 and TRBJ1-5; D call uncertain. The CDR3 covers 13 residues. Per germline, CDR1 SGHTA and CDR2 FQGNSA. The V gene lost 3 bases and the J gene lost 7 bases, with 10 bases spanning the gap. The CDR3 coding sequence is TGTGCCAGCAGCTTGGGGTACGGGCAGCCCCAGCATTTT. The encoded protein is CASSLGYGQPQHF.

The genes are TRBV5-1 and TRBJ1-1; no firm D call. Germline V gives CDR1 SGHRS, CDR2 YFSETQ. This CDR3 spans 12 amino acids. V was cut by 0 bases and J by 10 bases, with 10 bases left in between. The CDR3 nucleotides read TGCGCCAGCAGCTTGGAGGGAAAGGGAGCTTTCTTT. The encoded protein is CASSLEGKGAFF.

The chain has TRBV5-4 and TRBJ1-2, with a tentative D call TRBD1 (6 bases). The CDR3 has 13 amino acids. Looked up from germline, CDR1 is SGHNT and CDR2 is YYREEE (reference sequence). Deletions cut 0 bases from V and 8 bases from J, with 11 bases between. The CDR3 DNA is TGTGCCAGCAGCTTGGAACCGCAGGGGGGCTACACCTTC. It specifies CASSLEPQGGYTF. Combining the CDR3 with reference TRBV5-4 and TRBJ1-2 gives the whole variable domain ETGVTQSPTHLIKTRGQQVTLRCSSQSGHNTVSWYQQALGQGPQFIFQYYREEENGRGNFPPRFSGLQFPNYSSELNVNALELDDSALYLCASSLEPQGGYTFGSGTRLTVV.

This clone was recorded a few times. The rearrangement links TRBV30 to TRBJ2-6; TRBD1 agrees at 8 bases. Germline V gene data show CDR1 as GTSNPN and CDR2 as SVGIG (reference sequence). V gave up 7 bases and J gave up 0 bases; unmatched junction bases: 8. The CDR3 totals 16 residues. The CDR3 bases are TGTGCCTTCTCACGGACAGGGATCTCTGGGGCCAACGTCCTGACTTTC. Translated: CAFSRTGISGANVLTF.

This clone has just one count. Other DNA variants within this sample encode the same CDR3. V usage is TRBV25-1 and J usage is TRBJ1-1; the D gene is possibly TRBD1 (5 bases). Trimming stripped 4 bases from V and 1 base from J, with 7 bases between. Per the germline V gene, CDR1 is MGHDK and CDR2 is SYGVNS. The CDR3 contains 13 residues. The CDR3 loop is CASSAQGNTEAFF. DNA of the CDR3: TGTGCCAGCAGTGCTCAGGGGAACACTGAAGCTTTCTTT.

The chain has TRBV27 and TRBJ1-1, with 10 bases aligning to TRBD1. Germline V gives CDR1 MNHEY, CDR2 SMNVEV (reference sequence). J was trimmed by 3 bases and V by 6 bases; bases with no gene match: 4. The CDR3 length is 14 residues. Here the CDR3 DNA reads TGTGCCAGCAGCCGGGACAGGGGACACACTGAAGCTTTCTTT. This codes for CASSRDRGHTEAFF.

The chain joins TRBV4-3 to TRBJ2-3, with TRBD1 as a possible D gene (5 bases). Deletions cut 1 base from V and 4 bases from J, with 12 bases between. From germline, CDR1 is LGHNA and CDR2 YSLEER. This CDR3 comprises 15 residues. The CDR3 DNA follows: TGCGCCAGCAGCCAAGGAGACAGTTATGCAGATACGCAGTATTTT. Its translation is CASSQGDSYADTQYF.

The rearrangement joins TRBV2 to TRBJ1-5; D might be TRBD1 (5 bases). CDR1 and CDR2 from the germline V gene are SNHLY and FYNNEI. The CDR3 is 13 amino acids. V lost 7 bases and J lost 0, with 7 bases in between. CDR3: CASKGISNQPQHF. CDR3 nucleotide sequence: TGTGCCAGCAAGGGGATTAGCAATCAGCCCCAGCATTTT.

V is TRBV7-2 and J is TRBJ2-2; 11 positions agree with TRBD2. CDR3 size: 17 residues. Germline assignment: CDR1 SGHTA and CDR2 FQGNSA. J lost 5 bases, V lost 1 base, and 6 bases had no gene match. This CDR3 is CASSLVGLAGGTGELFF. The CDR3, as DNA: TGTGCCAGCAGCTTAGTTGGGCTAGCGGGGGGAACCGGGGAGCTGTTTTTT.

A few counts support this clone. The chain is built from TRBV6-5 and TRBJ2-7; D is uncertain. The germline V gene has CDR1 MNHEY and CDR2 SVGAGI. Trimming removed 3 bases at V and 0 bases at J, with 9 bases between. The length of the CDR3 is 14 residues. CDR3 DNA sequence: TGTGCCAGCAGTTATGGGCGGTACTCCTACGAGCAGTACTTC. This translates into CASSYGRYSYEQYF.

Turning to this clone: At one end, the junction sequence differs from germline, possibly due to a read error. The V gene is TRBV4-3, the J gene TRBJ2-7, with D unresolved. CDR3 length: 10 amino acids. Germline loops: CDR1 LGHNA, CDR2 YSLEER. The CDR3 DNA sequence: TGCGCCAGCAGCCAAGTTCGGAGCAGCTTC. Protein: CASSQVRSSF.

V is TRBV30 and J is TRBJ1-1; D remains unclear. Between the trimmed V and J ends, which lost 1 base and 1 base, there was a span of 10 bases. In germline, CDR1 is GTSNPN, CDR2 SVGIG (reference sequence). This CDR3 comprises 14 residues. Here the CDR3 DNA reads TGTGCCTGGAGTGCACAAGACGGGAACACTGAAGCTTTCTTT. As protein: CAWSAQDGNTEAFF.